This TCR beta chain was sequenced for a study of read filtering for tumor transcriptome and immune sequencing. Molecular barcoded adaptors covering alpha/delta and beta/gamma chains were used on 400 to 450 ng RNA. From the reads, TCRdb called clonotypes with MiXCR, one entry per CDR3 protein. The sample carries roughly 93,000 distinct CDR3 sequences, roughly 21% recorded once. The V gene's germline CDR1 is LGHDT and CDR2 YNNKEL (reference sequence). The CDR3 numbers 12 amino acids, ends counted. This clonotype was recorded many times. Lacking the conserved final phenylalanine or tryptophan, this CDR3 likely reflects a read error. Because the CDR3's place on the DNA is in doubt, the DNA is left out and the CDR3 is given as listed by TCRdb.

Sequences were obtained from a population of CD138-negative cells sorted from bone marrow. The genes are TRBV3-1 and TRBJ2-1; whether TRBD2, the table's D call, matches the DNA was not checked. The TCR comes from a donor over 35 with multiple myeloma. This chain's CDR3 is CASSQRTSGLVI.